A selection of T cell receptor beta chains follows, all from one sample in a study of early T cells in non-severe SARS-CoV-2 infection. MiXCR was run by TCRdb on the 5' RACE reads, yielding one entry per CDR3 protein. Here the sample spans some 71,000 distinct CDR3 sequences, 10% being singletons. This specimen was whole blood, taken at baseline. Source of these receptors: an adult who was a healthcare worker with PCR-confirmed SARS-CoV-2 infection or an uninfected control (not recorded which). Each CDR3 is given with its conserved first and last residue. The D gene is left open where the match is weak. Clone sizes are given selectively: once, few, many, or a class where the clone is expanded.

v_gene	abundance	len	d_gene	j_gene	CDR3nt	CDR3aa
TRBV12-3/TRBV12-4	many	12	.	TRBJ1-5	TGTGCCAGCAGTTTAAGGACGCAGCCCCAGCATTTT	CASSLRTQPQHF
TRBV5-1	few	14	.	TRBJ2-1	TGCGCCAGCAATGTTGGACAGCCAAACAATGAGCAGTTCTTC	CASNVGQPNNEQFF
TRBV9	few	12	.	TRBJ1-6	TGTGCCAGCAGCGTGGGGGATTCACCCCTCCACTTT	CASSVGDSPLHF
TRBV5-4	many	17	.	TRBJ2-1	TGTGCCAGCAGCTCCCCGGGACATCCAAGCTCCTACAATGAGCAGTTCTTC	CASSSPGHPSSYNEQFF
TRBV2	.	16	TRBD1	TRBJ2-5	TGTGCCAGCAGTCAACCGGGACAGGGTTGGCAAGAGACCCAGTACTTC	CASSQPGQGWQETQYF
TRBV7-3	many	12	.	TRBJ2-7	TGTGCCAGCAGCTTATACGGCGGCGAGCAGTACTTC	CASSLYGGEQYF
TRBV29-1	.	16	TRBD2	TRBJ2-2	TGCAGCATACCAATTAGCGGGAGTACGAACACCGGGGAGCTGTTTTTT	CSIPISGSTNTGELFF
TRBV4-2	.	16	TRBD1	TRBJ2-1	TGTGCCAGCAGCCAAGCCTCAGGGGGATCCTACAATGAGCAGTTCTTC	CASSQASGGSYNEQFF
TRBV19	few	15	.	TRBJ2-1	TGTGCCAGTAGTATAGAGGTGAGATTCTACAATGAGCAGTTCTTC	CASSIEVRFYNEQFF
TRBV5-1	many	13	.	TRBJ2-3	TGCGCCAGCAGCTTCGGGGTCGCAGATACGCAGTATTTT	CASSFGVADTQYF
TRBV5-1	many	18	TRBD1	TRBJ2-2	TGCGCCAGCAGCTTGATAAGCGTGGGACAGGGTTACACCGGGGAGCTGTTTTTT	CASSLISVGQGYTGELFF
TRBV7-8	few	20	TRBD1	TRBJ2-1	TGTGCCAGCACCGAGATAACAGGGGGCGTAATTCCGAGCTCCTACAATGAGCAGTTCTTC	CASTEITGGVIPSSYNEQFF
TRBV7-9	.	16	.	TRBJ1-4	TGTGCCAGCAGCTCCACTGAGGGACGCCGCTTGAAAAAACTGTTTTTT	CASSSTEGRRLKKLFF
TRBV7-2	.	14	.	TRBJ1-4	TGTGCCAGCAGCCCTTGGGTCGGTAATGAAAAACTGTTTTTT	CASSPWVGNEKLFF
TRBV9	few	15	.	TRBJ1-2	TGTGCCAGCAGCGCCGGGACTTGGGACCTCTATGGCTACACCTTC	CASSAGTWDLYGYTF
TRBV20-1	.	14	TRBD1	TRBJ2-7	TGCAGTGCTAGAAAGGGACAGCCCTCCTACGAGCAGTACTTC	CSARKGQPSYEQYF
TRBV29-1	many	16	TRBD2	TRBJ2-7	TGCAGCGTTGAGTATCTTAGCGGGAGTGGGTTCTACGAGCAGTACTTC	CSVEYLSGSGFYEQYF
TRBV7-2	few	15	.	TRBJ2-4	TGTGCCAGCAGCCGGGACCGATTAGCCAAAAACATTCAGTACTTC	CASSRDRLAKNIQYF
TRBV4-3	many	16	TRBD1	TRBJ1-2	TGCGCCAGCAGCCAGGCCTTGACAGGGGAGTACTATGGCTACACCTTC	CASSQALTGEYYGYTF
TRBV7-9	many	17	.	TRBJ2-7	TGTGCCAGCAGCTTATGGGACACCTCTCTTAACTCCTACGAGCAGTACTTC	CASSLWDTSLNSYEQYF
TRBV29-1	many	14	TRBD2	TRBJ2-1	TGCAGCGTTGCTAGCGGGAGTAGGGGTAATGAGCAGTTCTTC	CSVASGSRGNEQFF
TRBV7-9	few	16	TRBD1	TRBJ2-1	TGTGCCAGCAGCCGAGACAGGGACCCAATTTTCAGGGAGCAGTTCTTC	CASSRDRDPIFREQFF
TRBV20-1	.	12	TRBD1	TRBJ2-5	TGCAGTCTCGGGACAGACGGAGAGACCCAGTACTTC	CSLGTDGETQYF